Listed here is a single TCR beta chain. This sample is drawn from a study of OX40 agonist ivuxolimab in advanced cancers. Only in-frame clones appear in the TCRdb table, and some are missing; sequencing was by immunoSEQ multiplex PCR. The sample holds 7,500 to 10,000 clones; roughly 71% are singletons and the top ten take around a quarter. In germline, CDR1 is SNHLY, CDR2 FYNNEI. V lost 5 bases and J 5 bases, leaving 19 bases between the germline ends. The CDR3 length is 17 residues. This sample comprised CD4+ or CD8+ T cells sorted from blood, obtained in a trial of the OX40 agonist ivuxolimab. The V call is TRBV2, the J call TRBJ2-6; no definite D call. This TCR was sampled from an adult with an advanced solid tumor such as melanoma, head and neck, liver or kidney cancer. CDR3 nucleotides: TGTGCCAGCAGTTTTGGTTTTTACCAAAGTCGGGCCAACGTCCTGACTTTC. Its translation is CASSFGFYQSRANVLTF.